In this sample, the clone carrying this T cell receptor beta chain turned up a few times. The antigen is not known. 5'RACE, which relied on constant-segment primers, yielded TCR alpha and TCR beta cDNA libraries carrying sample barcodes and UMIs. TCRdb independently ran MiXCR on the 5' RACE reads; one entry per CDR3 protein. In the table there are fewer than 650,000 distinct CDR3 sequences, about 22% of which are singletons. The sample originates from a study of T-cell memory formation after mild COVID-19. The CDR3 runs to 18 residues. J gave up 0 bases and V 3 bases, and 10 bases lay outside the gene matches. The germline gives CDR1 LGHNA, CDR2 YNFKEQ. The study's findings and limits: The authors did not confirm SARS-CoV-2 specificity of second-wave clones peaking day 37. CD4+ contracting clones were found mainly in CM and EM, and CD8+ ones in EMRA.

This TCR came from an adult woman who had mild COVID-19 (a few samples of this study predate the infection). Cell type and time point are not known. Material for sequencing was PBMCs or a T cell subset sorted from them (not recorded which). The genes are TRBV4-2 and TRBJ2-7, with 11 bases fitting TRBD2. The CDR3 is CASSHLASGGPSSYEQYF. Written as DNA, the CDR3 is TGTGCCAGCAGCCATTTGGCTAGCGGGGGGCCGAGCTCCTACGAGCAGTACTTC.